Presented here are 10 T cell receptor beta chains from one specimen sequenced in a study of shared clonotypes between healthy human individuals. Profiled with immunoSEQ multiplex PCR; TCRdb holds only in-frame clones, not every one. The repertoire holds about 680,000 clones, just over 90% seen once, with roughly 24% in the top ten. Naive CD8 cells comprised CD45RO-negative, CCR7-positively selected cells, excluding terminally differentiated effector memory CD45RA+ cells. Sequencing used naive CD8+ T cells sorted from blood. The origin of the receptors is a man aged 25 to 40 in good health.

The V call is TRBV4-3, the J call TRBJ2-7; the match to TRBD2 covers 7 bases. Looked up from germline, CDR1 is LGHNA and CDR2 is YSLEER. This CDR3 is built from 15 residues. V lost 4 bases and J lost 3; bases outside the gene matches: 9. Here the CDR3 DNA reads TGCGCCAGCAGCCCAGGATTGGGGGGGAACTACGAGCAGTACTTC. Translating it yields CASSPGLGGNYEQYF.

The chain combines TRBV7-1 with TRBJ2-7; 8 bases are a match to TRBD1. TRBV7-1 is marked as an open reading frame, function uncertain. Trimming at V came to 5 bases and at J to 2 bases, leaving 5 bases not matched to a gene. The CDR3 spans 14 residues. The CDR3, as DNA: TGTGCCAGCAGCGAGGGACAGGCCCCCTACGAGCAGTACTTC. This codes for CASSEGQAPYEQYF.

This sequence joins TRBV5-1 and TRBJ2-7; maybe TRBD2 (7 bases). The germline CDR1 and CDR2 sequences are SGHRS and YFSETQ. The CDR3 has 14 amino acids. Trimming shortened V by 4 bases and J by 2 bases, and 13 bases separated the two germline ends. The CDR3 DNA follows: TGCGCCAGCAGCGAGGGGGGGTTGGCCTACGAGCAGTACTTC. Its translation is CASSEGGLAYEQYF.

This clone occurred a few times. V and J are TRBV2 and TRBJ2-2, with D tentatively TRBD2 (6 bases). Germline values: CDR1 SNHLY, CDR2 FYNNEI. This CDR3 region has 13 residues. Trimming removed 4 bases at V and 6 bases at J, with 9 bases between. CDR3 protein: CASSVAASGELFF. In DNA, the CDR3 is TGTGCCAGCAGTGTAGCGGCCTCCGGGGAGCTGTTTTTT.

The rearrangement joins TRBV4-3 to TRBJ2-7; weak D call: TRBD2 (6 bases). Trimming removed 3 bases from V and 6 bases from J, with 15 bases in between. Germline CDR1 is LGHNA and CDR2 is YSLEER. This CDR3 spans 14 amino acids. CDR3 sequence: CASSHSGVLSEQYF. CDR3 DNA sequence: TGCGCCAGCAGCCATTCGGGAGTACTCTCCGAGCAGTACTTC.

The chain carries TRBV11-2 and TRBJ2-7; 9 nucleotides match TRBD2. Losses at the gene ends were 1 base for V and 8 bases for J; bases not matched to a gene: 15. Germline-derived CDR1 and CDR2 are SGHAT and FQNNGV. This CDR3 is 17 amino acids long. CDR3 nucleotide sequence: TGTGCCAGCAGCTTAGGCCCGAGCGGGAGGTCGATCGGTAAGCAGTACTTC. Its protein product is CASSLGPSGRSIGKQYF.

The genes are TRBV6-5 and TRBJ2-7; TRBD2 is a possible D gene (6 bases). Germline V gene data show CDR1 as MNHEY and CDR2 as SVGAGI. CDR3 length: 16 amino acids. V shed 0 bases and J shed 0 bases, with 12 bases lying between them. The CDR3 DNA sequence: TGTGCCAGCAGTTACTCGGTCCTCGGGAGCTCCTACGAGCAGTACTTC. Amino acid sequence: CASSYSVLGSSYEQYF.

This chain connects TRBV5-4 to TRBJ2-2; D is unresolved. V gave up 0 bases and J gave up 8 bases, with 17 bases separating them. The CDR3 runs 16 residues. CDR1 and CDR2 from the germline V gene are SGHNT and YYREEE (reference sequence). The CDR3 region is CASSLDSWDVGGELFF. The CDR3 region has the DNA TGTGCCAGCAGCTTGGATAGCTGGGATGTTGGTGGGGAGCTGTTTTTT.

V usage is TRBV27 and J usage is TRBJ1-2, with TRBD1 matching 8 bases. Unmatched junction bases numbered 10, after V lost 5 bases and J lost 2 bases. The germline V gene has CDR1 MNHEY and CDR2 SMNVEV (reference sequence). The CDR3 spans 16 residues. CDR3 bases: TGTGCCAGCAGTCCCCCCGGAACAGGGGGAAACTATGGCTACACCTTC. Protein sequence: CASSPPGTGGNYGYTF.

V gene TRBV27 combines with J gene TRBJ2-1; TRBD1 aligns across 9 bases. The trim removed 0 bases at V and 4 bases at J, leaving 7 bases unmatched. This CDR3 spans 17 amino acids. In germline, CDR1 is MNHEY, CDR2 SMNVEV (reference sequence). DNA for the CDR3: TGTGCCAGCAGTTTATCTCCGGGGACAGGGTTGTACAATGAGCAGTTCTTC. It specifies CASSLSPGTGLYNEQFF.